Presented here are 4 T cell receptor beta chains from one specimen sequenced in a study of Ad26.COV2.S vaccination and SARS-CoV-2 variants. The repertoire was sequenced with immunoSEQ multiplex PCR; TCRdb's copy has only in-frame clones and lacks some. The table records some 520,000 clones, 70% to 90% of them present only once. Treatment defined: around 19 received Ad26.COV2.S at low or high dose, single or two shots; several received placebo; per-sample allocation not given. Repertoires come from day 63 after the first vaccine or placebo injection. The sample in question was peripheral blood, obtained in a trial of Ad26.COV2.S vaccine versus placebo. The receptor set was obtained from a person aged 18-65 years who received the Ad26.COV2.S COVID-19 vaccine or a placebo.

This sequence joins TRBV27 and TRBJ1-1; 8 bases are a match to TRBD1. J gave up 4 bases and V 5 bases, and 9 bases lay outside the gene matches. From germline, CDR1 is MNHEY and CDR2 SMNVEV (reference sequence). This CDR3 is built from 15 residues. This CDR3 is CASSPQGALGTEAFF. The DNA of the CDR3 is TGTGCCAGCAGTCCGCAGGGGGCCCTGGGCACTGAAGCTTTCTTT.

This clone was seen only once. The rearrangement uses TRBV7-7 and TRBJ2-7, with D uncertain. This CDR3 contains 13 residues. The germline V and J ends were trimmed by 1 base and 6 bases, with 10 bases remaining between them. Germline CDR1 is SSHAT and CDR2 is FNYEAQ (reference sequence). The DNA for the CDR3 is TGTGCCAGCAGCTTAGGAGAGGTATCCGAGCAGTACTTC. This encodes CASSLGEVSEQYF.

DNA for the CDR3: TGTGCCAGCATTCGGGGACAGGGTACAGATACGCAGTATTTT. Its translation: CASIRGQGTDTQYF. The chain has TRBV2 and TRBJ2-3; TRBD1 agrees at 9 bases. CDR3 size: 14 residues. V lost 7 bases to trimming and J lost 3 bases; unmatched junction nucleotides: 5. CDR1 and CDR2 (germline): SNHLY, FYNNEI.

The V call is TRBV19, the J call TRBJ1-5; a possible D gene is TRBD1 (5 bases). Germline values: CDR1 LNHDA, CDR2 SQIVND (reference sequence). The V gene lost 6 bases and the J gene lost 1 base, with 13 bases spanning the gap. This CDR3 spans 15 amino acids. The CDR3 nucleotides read TGTGCCAGTAGGACACAGGAAAGAAGCAATCAGCCCCAGCATTTT. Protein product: CASRTQERSNQPQHF.